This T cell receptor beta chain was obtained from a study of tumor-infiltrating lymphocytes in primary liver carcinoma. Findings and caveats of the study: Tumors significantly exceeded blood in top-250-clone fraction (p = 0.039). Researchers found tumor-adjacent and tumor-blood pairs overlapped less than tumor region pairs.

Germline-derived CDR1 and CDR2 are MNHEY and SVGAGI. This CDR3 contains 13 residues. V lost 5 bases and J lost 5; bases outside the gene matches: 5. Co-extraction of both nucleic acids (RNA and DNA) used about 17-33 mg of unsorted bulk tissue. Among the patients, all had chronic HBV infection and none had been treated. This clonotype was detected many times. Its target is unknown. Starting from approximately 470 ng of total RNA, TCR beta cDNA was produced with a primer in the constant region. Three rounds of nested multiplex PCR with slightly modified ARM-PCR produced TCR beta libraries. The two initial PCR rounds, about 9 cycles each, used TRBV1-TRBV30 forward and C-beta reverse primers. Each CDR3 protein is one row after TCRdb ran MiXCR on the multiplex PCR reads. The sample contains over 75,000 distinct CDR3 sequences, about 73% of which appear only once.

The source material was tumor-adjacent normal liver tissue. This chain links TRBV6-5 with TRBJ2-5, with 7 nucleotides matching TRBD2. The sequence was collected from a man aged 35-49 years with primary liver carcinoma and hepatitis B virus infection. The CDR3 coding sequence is TGTGCCAGCAGTCTGACTAGCCGGGAGACCCAGTACTTC. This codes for CASSLTSRETQYF.